Below, one TCR beta chain is given with its context. The data originate from a study of T cell changes during pregnancy in multiple sclerosis. TCRdb's table, derived via immunoSEQ multiplex PCR, lists solely in-frame clones and lacks some. Among approximately 40,000 clones listed, more than 75% were seen once. The V gene end was trimmed by 5 bases and the J gene end by 2 bases; junction bases not matched to a gene: 11. The CDR3 contains 16 residues. The germline V gene encodes CDR1 MNHEY and CDR2 SMNVEV (reference sequence). The rearrangement links TRBV27 to TRBJ1-2, with 7 bases identical to TRBD1. The material was CD4+ T cells from peripheral blood mononuclear cells, obtained in the first trimester of pregnancy. This TCR came from a female donor with multiple sclerosis, enrolled in a pregnancy study. The CDR3: CASSLLGTDSNYGYTF. CDR3 in DNA: TGTGCCAGCAGTCTCTTAGGGACAGACAGCAACTATGGCTACACCTTC.